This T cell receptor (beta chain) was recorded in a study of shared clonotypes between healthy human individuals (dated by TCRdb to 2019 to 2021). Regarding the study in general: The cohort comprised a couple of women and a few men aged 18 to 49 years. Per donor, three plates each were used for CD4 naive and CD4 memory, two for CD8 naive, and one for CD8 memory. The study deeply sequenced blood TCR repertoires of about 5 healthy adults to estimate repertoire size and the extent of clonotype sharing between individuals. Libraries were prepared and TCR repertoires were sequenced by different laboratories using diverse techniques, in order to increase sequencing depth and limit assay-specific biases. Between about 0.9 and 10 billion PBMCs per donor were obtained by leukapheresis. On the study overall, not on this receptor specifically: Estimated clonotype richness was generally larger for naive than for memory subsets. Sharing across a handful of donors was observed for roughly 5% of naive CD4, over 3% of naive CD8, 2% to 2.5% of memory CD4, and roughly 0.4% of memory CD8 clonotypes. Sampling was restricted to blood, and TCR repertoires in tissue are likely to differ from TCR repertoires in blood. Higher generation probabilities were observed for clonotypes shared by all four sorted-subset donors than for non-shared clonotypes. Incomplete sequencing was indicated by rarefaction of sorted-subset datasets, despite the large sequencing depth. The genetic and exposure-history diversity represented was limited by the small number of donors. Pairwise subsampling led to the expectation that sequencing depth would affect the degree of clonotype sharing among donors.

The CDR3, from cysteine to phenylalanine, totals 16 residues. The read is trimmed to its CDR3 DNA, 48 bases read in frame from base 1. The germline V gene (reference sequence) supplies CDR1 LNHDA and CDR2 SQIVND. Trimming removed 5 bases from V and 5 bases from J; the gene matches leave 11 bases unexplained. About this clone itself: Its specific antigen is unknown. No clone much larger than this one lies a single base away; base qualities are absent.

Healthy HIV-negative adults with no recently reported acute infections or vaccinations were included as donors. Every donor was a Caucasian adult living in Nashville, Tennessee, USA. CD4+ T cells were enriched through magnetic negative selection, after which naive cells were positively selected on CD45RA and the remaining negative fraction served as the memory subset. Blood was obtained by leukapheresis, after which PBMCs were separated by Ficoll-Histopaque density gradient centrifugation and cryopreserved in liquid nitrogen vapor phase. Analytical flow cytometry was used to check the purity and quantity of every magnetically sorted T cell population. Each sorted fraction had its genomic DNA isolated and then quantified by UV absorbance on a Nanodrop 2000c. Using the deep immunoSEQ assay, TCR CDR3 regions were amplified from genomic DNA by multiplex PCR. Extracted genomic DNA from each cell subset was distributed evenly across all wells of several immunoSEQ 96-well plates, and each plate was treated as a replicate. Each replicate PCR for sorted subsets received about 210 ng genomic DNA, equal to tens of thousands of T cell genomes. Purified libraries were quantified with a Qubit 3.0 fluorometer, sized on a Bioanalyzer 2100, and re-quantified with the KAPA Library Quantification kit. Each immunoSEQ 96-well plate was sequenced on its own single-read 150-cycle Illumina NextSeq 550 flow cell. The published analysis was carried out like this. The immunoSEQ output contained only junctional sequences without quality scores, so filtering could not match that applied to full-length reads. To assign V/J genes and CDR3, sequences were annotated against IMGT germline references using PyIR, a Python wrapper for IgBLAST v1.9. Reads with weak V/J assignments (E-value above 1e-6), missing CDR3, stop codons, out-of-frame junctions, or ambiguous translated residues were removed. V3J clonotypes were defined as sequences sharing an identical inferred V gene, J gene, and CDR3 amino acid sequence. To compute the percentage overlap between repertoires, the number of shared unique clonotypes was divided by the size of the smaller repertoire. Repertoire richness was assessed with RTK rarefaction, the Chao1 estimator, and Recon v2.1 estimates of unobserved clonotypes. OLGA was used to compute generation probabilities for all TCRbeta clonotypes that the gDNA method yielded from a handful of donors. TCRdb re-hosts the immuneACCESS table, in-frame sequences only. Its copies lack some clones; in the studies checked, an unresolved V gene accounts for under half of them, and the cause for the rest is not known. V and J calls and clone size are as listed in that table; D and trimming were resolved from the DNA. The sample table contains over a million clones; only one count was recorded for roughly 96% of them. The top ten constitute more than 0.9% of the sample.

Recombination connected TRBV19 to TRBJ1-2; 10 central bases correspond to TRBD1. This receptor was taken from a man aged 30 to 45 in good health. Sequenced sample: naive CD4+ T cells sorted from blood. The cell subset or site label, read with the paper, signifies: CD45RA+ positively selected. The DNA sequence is TGTGCCAGTAGTCCTAGGGACAGGGGCCTGGGGTATGGCTACACCTTC. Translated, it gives CASSPRDRGLGYGYTF.